This T cell receptor beta chain originates from a study of T cells in Graves' hyperthyroidism and ophthalmopathy. Study results and caveats: The model identified upcoming ophthalmopathy a median around 7.1 months ahead of onset.

Patients were excluded because of uncontrolled infection, other autoimmune disease, pregnancy or lactation. From roughly 10 ml of fresh peripheral blood, PBMCs were isolated. CDR1 is DFQATT, CDR2 SNEGSKA, per germline (reference sequence). The CDR3 spans 12 residues. V dropped 5 bases and J dropped 6 bases, with 13 bases sitting between them. In this sample, this clonotype turned up many times. Its antigen is still unknown. TCR beta CDR3 regions were amplified from RNA. When the TCR CDR3 underwent first-round RT-PCR, the HTBI primer set was used. MiXCR was run by TCRdb on the multiplex PCR reads, yielding one entry per CDR3 protein. The repertoire holds hundreds of thousands of distinct CDR3 sequences, with 15% to 18% as singletons.

Material: blood. V and J are TRBV20-1 and TRBJ2-5, with D tentatively TRBD1 (6 bases). The clonotype was recovered from a woman aged 18-29 years with Graves' hyperthyroidism. CDR3 DNA: TGCAGTGCTTGGGACATTGGGAAGACCCAGTACTTC. The encoded protein is CSAWDIGKTQYF.